This T cell receptor (beta chain) was recorded in a study of regulatory T cells in long-lasting Graves disease. Per the germline V gene, CDR1 is GTSNPN and CDR2 is SVGIG (reference sequence). This CDR3 is built from 15 residues. J was trimmed by 0 bases and V by 3 bases; bases with no gene match: 3. Through Arm-PCR of CDR3 regions and iRepertoire HTBI primers, TCR beta libraries were built. MiXCR was run by TCRdb on the multiplex PCR reads, yielding one entry per CDR3 protein. In the table there are hundreds of thousands of distinct CDR3 sequences, roughly 12% of which are singletons. The time point is: newly diagnosed GD, antithyroid drugs for less than 3 months. PBMCs were the source of the RNA used for TCR sequencing. In addition, the sample was reused for a study of T cells in Graves' hyperthyroidism and ophthalmopathy.

The input for sequencing was peripheral blood mononuclear cells (PBMCs), taken at new diagnosis, from a patient treated with antithyroid drugs. The receptor comes from a man aged 25-45 years with Graves disease. The rearrangement links TRBV30 to TRBJ2-3; 10 positions agree with TRBD2. The DNA of the CDR3 is TGTGCCTGGAGCCGACTAGCGGGTAGCACAGATACGCAGTATTTT. This codes for CAWSRLAGSTDTQYF.